This record looks at one T cell receptor beta chain sequence and its context. Seattle-derived patients entered the study during active infection and were followed longitudinally. After removal of 5 bases from V and 3 bases from J, the junction contained 5 bases not matched to a gene. This CDR3 has 14 amino acids. CDR1 and CDR2 (germline): SGHVS, FQNEAQ. This record belongs to a study of blood T cell repertoires in COVID-19. Across the whole study: The United States, Italy and Spain supplied acute and convalescent COVID-19 samples. Sample material is recorded as cDNA or gDNA derived from T cells, B-cell-depleted T cells, or PBMCs.

The data were produced by immunoSEQ multiplex PCR, yet TCRdb's version contains in-frame clones alone and is incomplete. The data show roughly 280,000 clones, almost 90% seen once. Sequenced input: peripheral blood. The V call is TRBV7-8, the J call TRBJ2-7; 9 nucleotides agree with TRBD2. The clonotype originates from a woman aged 25 to 39 with COVID-19, enrolled during active disease. The CDR3 DNA is TGTGCCAGCAGCGCGGGGGGGACTAGCTACGAGCAGTACTTC. Its translation: CASSAGGTSYEQYF.